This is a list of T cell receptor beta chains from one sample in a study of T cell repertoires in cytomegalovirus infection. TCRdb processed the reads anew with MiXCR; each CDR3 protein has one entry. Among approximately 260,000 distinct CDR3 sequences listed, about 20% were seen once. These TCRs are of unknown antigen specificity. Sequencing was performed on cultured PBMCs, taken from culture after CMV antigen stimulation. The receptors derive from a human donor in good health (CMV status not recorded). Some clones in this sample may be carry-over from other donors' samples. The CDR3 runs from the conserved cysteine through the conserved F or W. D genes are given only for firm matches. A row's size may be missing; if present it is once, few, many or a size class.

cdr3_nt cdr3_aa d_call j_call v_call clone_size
TGTGCCAGCAGTGAAGGGAACCGGGCGGCGCAGTATTTT CASSEGNRAAQYF . TRBJ2-3 TRBV2 .
TGTGCCACCAGTGATTTAAACAGACTAGATACGCAGTATTTT CATSDLNRLDTQYF . TRBJ2-3 TRBV24-1 .
TGTGCCAGCAGCAAGGGACTAGCGGGAGAAACAGATACGCAGTATTTT CASSKGLAGETDTQYF TRBD2 TRBJ2-3 TRBV5-4 .
TGCGCCAGCAGCATACGACAGGGAGGCAGCACAGATACGCAGTATTTT CASSIRQGGSTDTQYF . TRBJ2-3 TRBV4-1 many
TGTGCCAGCAGTTTCCTTTTCCAGCGGGAGGACACAGATACGCAGTATTTT CASSFLFQREDTDTQYF TRBD2 TRBJ2-3 TRBV28 .
TGCGCCAGCAGCTTGGAAAGACTAGCGGTGGGGAATGAGCAGTTCTTC CASSLERLAVGNEQFF TRBD2 TRBJ2-1 TRBV5-1 .
TGTGCCAGCAGCCACCCTCGGGGTAGCGGTAATGAGCAGTTCTTC CASSHPRGSGNEQFF . TRBJ2-1 TRBV7-2 many
TGTGCCAGTAGTATACAATTCCCTCGCCGGACAGCTCACTATGGCTACACCTTC CASSIQFPRRTAHYGYTF . TRBJ1-2 TRBV19 .
TGTGCCAGCAGCCCAGGAGGTCCAGTAAGGAATGAAAAACTGTTTTTT CASSPGGPVRNEKLFF . TRBJ1-4 TRBV5-4 few
TGTGCCAGCACCCCCTTTGTGGATACGCAGTATTTT CASTPFVDTQYF . TRBJ2-3 TRBV7-2 .
TGTGCCAGTAGTACTGAACAGCCCCAGCATTTT CASSTEQPQHF . TRBJ1-5 TRBV19 few
TGTGCCAGTAGTTCGCGCAGGCCCTCCTCCTACAATGAGCAGTTCTTC CASSSRRPSSYNEQFF . TRBJ2-1 TRBV19 .
TGTGCCAGCAGTTACTCACGGACAGCCCTGAACACTGAAGCTTTCTTT CASSYSRTALNTEAFF . TRBJ1-1 TRBV6-5 .
TGTGCCAGCAGCGTAGACAGGGGGTTGGAGACCCAGTACTTC CASSVDRGLETQYF TRBD1 TRBJ2-5 TRBV7-2 many
TGCAGTGCTTCCCGGACAGGGGAACTGTTTTTT CSASRTGELFF TRBD1 TRBJ1-4 TRBV20-1 .
TGTGCCAGCAGCTTAATGAGTGGGGGAGGGCCGCCAGGCGAGCAGTACTTC CASSLMSGGGPPGEQYF TRBD2 TRBJ2-7 TRBV11-2 .
TGTGCCAGCAGTGAACCTGTACTAGCGGCAGGGCGTCATGAGCAGTTCTTC CASSEPVLAAGRHEQFF TRBD2 TRBJ2-1 TRBV6-1 few
TGTGCCAGCAGCTCTGAGGGGCGGCCTAATGAAAAACTGTTTTTT CASSSEGRPNEKLFF . TRBJ1-4 TRBV7-3 few
TGCAGCGTCGGGGGCGGGGCTGGGGGTGCGACCCAGTACTTC CSVGGGAGGATQYF . TRBJ2-5 TRBV29-1 .
TGTGCCAGCAACCTTCGCCTAGCGGGAAGTGAGACCCAGTACTTC CASNLRLAGSETQYF TRBD2 TRBJ2-5 TRBV2 few
TGTGCCAGCAGTTTTAACAGCCTGAACACTGAAGCTTTCTTT CASSFNSLNTEAFF . TRBJ1-1 TRBV12-3/TRBV12-4 .
TGTGCCACCAAGGGAGGTGGCTCCTACAATGAGCAGTTCTTC CATKGGGSYNEQFF . TRBJ2-1 TRBV7-9 many
TGCGCCAGCAGCCTCACAGAGGACACAGATACGCAGTATTTT CASSLTEDTDTQYF . TRBJ2-3 TRBV4-1 .
TGTGCCAGCAGCTTGCGTCCCGGGACAGGGAGTGGGGCCAACGTCCTGACTTTC CASSLRPGTGSGANVLTF TRBD1 TRBJ2-6 TRBV5-5 .
TGTGCCTGCGAGGCCGGTGGGGTTACGCAGTATTTT CACEAGGVTQYF . TRBJ2-3 TRBV30 .
TGTGCCAGCAGTTCCCGCGGAGCCTACAATGAGCAGTTCTTC CASSSRGAYNEQFF . TRBJ2-1 TRBV28 few
TGTGCCTGGAGTGTACGGGGAAGAGATACGCAGTATTTT CAWSVRGRDTQYF . TRBJ2-3 TRBV30 .
TGCAGCGTTACGCCACAGGGGGCGAATGAAAAACTGTTTTTT CSVTPQGANEKLFF TRBD1 TRBJ1-4 TRBV29-1 few
TGTGCCAGCAGCAATGGGAGGTGGGGACTTGGTCCAGATACGCAGTATTTT CASSNGRWGLGPDTQYF . TRBJ2-3 TRBV5-6 few
TGTGCCAGCAAAGCTAGCTCAAATGAGCAGTTCTTC CASKASSNEQFF . TRBJ2-1 TRBV2 few
TGCGCCAGCAGCCAACCACAGGAAAAACTGTTTTTT CASSQPQEKLFF . TRBJ1-4 TRBV4-1 many
TGTGCCAGCAGTACCCCCTCGGGGACGCAGTATTTT CASSTPSGTQYF . TRBJ2-3 TRBV11-2 .
TGTGCCAGTAGCGGGACATATTCTTCCTACGAGCAGTACTTC CASSGTYSSYEQYF . TRBJ2-7 TRBV19 many